This passage covers 14 T cell receptor beta chains from one sample sequenced in a study of CD8 T cells in ankylosing spondylitis. TCRdb redid the calling of the 5' RACE reads with MiXCR, one entry per CDR3 protein. The repertoire includes almost 250,000 distinct CDR3 sequences, more than 25% of them detected once, and about 4% sits in the top ten. The sequenced sample consisted of blood, either unsorted or a sorted T cell fraction (not recorded which). Receptor source: a male donor with ankylosing spondylitis or in good health (not recorded which).

This rearrangement joins TRBV7-2 to TRBJ2-7, with 12 bases identical to TRBD2. Germline lookup yields CDR1 SGHTA and CDR2 FQGNSA. V trimming: 4 bases; J trimming: 0 bases; junction bases outside the gene matches: 7. The CDR3 covers 17 residues. Written as DNA, the CDR3 is TGTGCCAGCAGCTCCGGACTAGCGGGGCGAAGCTCCTACGAGCAGTACTTC. Translating it yields CASSSGLAGRSSYEQYF.

This clonotype was seen only a few times. The V and J genes are TRBV5-5 and TRBJ1-3; D call uncertain. The CDR3 contains 11 residues. Germline assignment: CDR1 SGHKS and CDR2 YYEKEE (reference sequence). Trimming pared 8 bases from V and 8 bases from J, leaving 11 bases between. The CDR3 loop reads CASKRGDTIYF. CDR3 nucleotides: TGTGCCAGTAAGCGTGGGGACACCATATATTTT.

There are a few counts of this clonotype. The chain recombines TRBV29-1 with TRBJ2-1; the D is unclear. CDR1 and CDR2 from the germline V gene are SQVTM and ANQGSEA. The CDR3 runs to 11 residues. V was trimmed by 6 bases and J by 9 bases, leaving 12 bases between them. CDR3 sequence (DNA): TGCAGCGTCCTCTCGAAGGGTGAGCAGTTCTTC. Its protein is CSVLSKGEQFF.

CDR3 sequence (DNA): TGCGCCAGCAGCTTGGGCGGGACAGCGTACAATGAGCAGTTCTTC. Translated: CASSLGGTAYNEQFF. This chain uses TRBV5-1 with TRBJ2-1, with a tentative D call TRBD1 (7 bases). The V end lost 0 bases, the J end lost 4 bases, and 11 bases lay between the germline ends. This CDR3 is built from 15 residues. The germline CDR1 and CDR2 sequences are SGHRS and YFSETQ.

The chain couples TRBV20-1 to TRBJ2-1, with TRBD1 matching 11 bases. CDR1 and CDR2 (germline): DFQATT, SNEGSKA (reference sequence). This CDR3 region has 14 residues. V trimming: 3 bases; J trimming: 9 bases; junction bases outside the gene matches: 7. DNA of the CDR3: TGCAGTGCTAGGGGGACAGGGGGTTTACTTGAGCAGTTCTTC. Its translation is CSARGTGGLLEQFF.

A note on this clonotype: A much larger clone lies a single base off, so this may be a read error. This rearrangement joins TRBV12-3 or TRBV12-4 to TRBJ2-3; D gene unclear. The length of the CDR3 is 12 residues. V gave up 6 bases and J gave up 2 bases, with 6 bases separating them. DNA for the CDR3: TGTGCCAGCAGGAGGTACACAGATACGCAGTATTTT. Translated: CASRRYTDTQYF.

J is TRBJ2-7 and V is TRBV20-1; 10 bases map to TRBD1. V dropped 6 bases and J dropped 5; count of bases not matched to a gene: 7. Germline CDR1 is DFQATT and CDR2 is SNEGSKA (reference sequence). There are 13 residues in the CDR3. The CDR3 DNA is TGCAGTGCCCCCGGGACAGGGGCCAACGAGCAGTACTTC. As protein: CSAPGTGANEQYF.

In its sample, this clonotype was seen a few times. The chain links TRBV20-1 to TRBJ2-1; D uncertain. The V gene's germline CDR1 is DFQATT and CDR2 SNEGSKA (reference sequence). The V gene lost 4 bases and the J gene lost 8 bases, with 12 bases spanning the gap. This CDR3 comprises 12 residues. CDR3 loop: CSAKRPLHEQFF. For the CDR3, the DNA is TGCAGTGCTAAGAGACCTCTCCATGAGCAGTTCTTC.

A few counts support this clonotype. The chain is built from TRBV5-6 and TRBJ2-1, with unresolved D. The CDR3 has 14 amino acids. V was shortened by 6 bases and J by 9 bases, with 19 bases between the two germline ends. In germline, CDR1 is SGHDT, CDR2 YYEEEE. Here the CDR3 DNA reads TGTGCCAGCACCAACTACCACCGCTGGAGTGAGCAGTTCTTC. It translates to CASTNYHRWSEQFF.

The rearrangement uses TRBV4-1 and TRBJ1-4, with unresolved D. Trimming left V 3 bases short and J 7 bases short, with 6 bases between. Germline V gives CDR1 MGHRA, CDR2 YSYEKL. This CDR3 is built from 12 residues. The CDR3 reads CASSQISEKLFF. Here the CDR3 DNA reads TGCGCCAGCAGCCAGATTAGTGAAAAACTGTTTTTT.

This sequence joins TRBV20-1 and TRBJ2-3; D remains ambiguous. This CDR3 has 13 residues. CDR1 is DFQATT, CDR2 SNEGSKA, per germline (reference sequence). V was pared by 7 bases and J by 1 base, with 12 bases between. The CDR3 sequence is CSVDQAGTDTQYF. The CDR3 region has the DNA TGCAGTGTCGACCAGGCCGGCACAGATACGCAGTATTTT.

This clonotype turned up a few times. The chain is built from TRBV10-3 and TRBJ1-1; TRBD1 is a possible D gene (5 bases). CDR3 length: 14 residues. Germline CDR1 and CDR2: ENHRY and SYGVKD. V was shortened by 2 bases and J by 5 bases, with 12 bases between the two germline ends. This CDR3 reads CAISEPPPGTEAFF. In nucleotides, the CDR3 is TGTGCCATCAGTGAGCCCCCCCCAGGGACTGAAGCTTTCTTT.

This clonotype has only a few counts. The V call is TRBV5-1, the J call TRBJ2-3; no clear D gene. V was pared by 0 bases and J by 0 bases, with 8 bases between. Per germline, CDR1 SGHRS and CDR2 YFSETQ. CDR3 size: 15 residues. The CDR3 bases are TGCGCCAGCAGCTTGGCCGCAGGTAGCACAGATACGCAGTATTTT. Protein product: CASSLAAGSTDTQYF.

The gene calls are TRBV7-8 and TRBJ2-7; the D gene could be TRBD1 or TRBD2 (5 bases each). Germline lookup yields CDR1 SGHVS and CDR2 FQNEAQ. Trimming left V 1 base short and J 4 bases short, with 11 bases between. The CDR3 consists of 14 residues. Here the CDR3 DNA reads TGTGCCAGCAGCTTAGGGTTTGGGGGTTACGAGCAGTACTTC. Translation gives CASSLGFGGYEQYF.